This T cell receptor (beta chain) derives from a study of T cells in Graves' hyperthyroidism and ophthalmopathy. About the research overall: Peripheral blood was secured at the point of initial diagnosis, before any treatment. Study-level findings and limits: Among thyroid clonotypes expanded above 0.001, most also appeared in blood.

CDR1 is LGHNA, CDR2 YNFKEQ, per germline. V dropped 4 bases and J dropped 6; count of bases not matched to a gene: 7. CDR3 length equals 15 residues. Those patients with uncontrolled infection, other autoimmune disease, pregnancy or lactation were excluded. PBMCs were obtained from about 9 ml fresh peripheral blood. RNA transcripts gave rise to amplified TCR beta CDR3 regions. The TCR CDR3 was amplified in a first-round RT-PCR using the HTBI primer set. TCRdb used MiXCR to reprocess the multiplex PCR reads, holding one entry per CDR3 protein. The sample has approximately 600,000 distinct CDR3 sequences, about a fifth seen once. As to this clonotype: Its antigen is currently unknown.

Sequencing used blood. The chain carries TRBV4-2 and TRBJ2-1; 9 bases agree with TRBD2. The sequence came from a man between 25 and 39 years old with Graves' ophthalmopathy. The CDR3 loop is CASSLAGVRSNEQFF. As DNA, the CDR3 is TGTGCCAGCAGCCTAGCGGGAGTGAGAAGCAATGAGCAGTTCTTC.